This T cell receptor beta chain came from a study of CD8+CD57+ T cells in acquired aplastic anemia. Study-level background: Each DNA sample taken from sorted CD4+ and CD8+ cells came to 3 to 4 ug on average. Study-wide points: Patients shared 25 to 35 CD8+ CDR3 sequences with controls. CD8+ Simpson's diversity did not differ significantly between patients and controls.

Template material for TCR beta VDJ and CDR3 profiling consisted of genomic DNA. TCRdb called the reads again in MiXCR, with one record for every CDR3 protein. The profile shows 150,000 to 200,000 distinct CDR3 sequences, roughly half of them singletons. The CDR3 covers 15 residues. Germline V gene lookup returns CDR1 ENHRY and CDR2 SYGVKD. This clonotype was detected once. Antigen unknown. Germline is not matched at one junction end, which may reflect a read error. For sequencing, patients were chosen who had shown expansion of CD8+CD57+ cells by flow cytometry. The sequenced sample was sorted CD4+, CD8+, or CD8+CD57+ T cells (not recorded which) from PBMCs. This receptor was obtained from a human donor with aplastic anemia. The genes are TRBV10-3 and TRBJ2-7, with 10 bases matching TRBD1. The CDR3 region is CASSISGTGVVEQYF. The CDR3, as DNA: TGTGCCAGCAGTATCTCCGGGACAGGGGTGGTCGAGCAGTACTTC.